This T cell receptor (beta chain) was captured in a study of blood T cells in healthy people across ages. A second PCR of about 7 to 11 cycles used a sample-barcoded 5' primer and a J-beta primer mix. From the 5' RACE reads, TCRdb called clonotypes with MiXCR, one entry per CDR3 protein. The table lists about 1.4 million distinct CDR3 sequences, approximately 59% of them singletons. CDR3 length: 16 amino acids. V was clipped by 3 bases and J by 1 base, with 16 bases between them. The germline CDR1 and CDR2 sequences are SGHRS and YFSETQ. This clonotype was obtained from a man aged 18 to 30 in good health. The sample taken for sequencing was blood. The chain is built from TRBV5-1 and TRBJ1-1, with D possibly being TRBD1 (5 bases). DNA for the CDR3: TGCGCCAGCAGCTCGGGGTGGGGCCGACGGAACACTGAAGCTTTCTTT. This gives the protein CASSSGWGRRNTEAFF.